A single sample is the source of the 16 T cell receptor beta chains below, sequenced in a study of blood T cell repertoires in COVID-19. Only in-frame clones appear in the TCRdb table, and some are missing; sequencing was by immunoSEQ multiplex PCR. This table has hundreds of thousands of clones, under 95% appearing once. Sequencing input: peripheral blood. The receptors stem from a woman under 30 who had recovered from COVID-19.

This chain links TRBV15 with TRBJ2-1, with 7 bases fitting TRBD2. Unmatched junction bases numbered 2, after V lost 0 bases and J lost 0 bases. The germline gives CDR1 LNHNV, CDR2 YYDKDF (reference sequence). CDR3 length: 16 residues. In DNA form, the CDR3 reads TGTGCCACCAGCAGAGATGGCGGGAGCTCCTACAATGAGCAGTTCTTC. The encoded protein is CATSRDGGSSYNEQFF. The entire variable domain, with the rest obtained from reference TRBV15 and TRBJ2-1, is as follows: DAMVIQNPRYQVTQFGKPVTLSCSQTLNHNVMYWYQQKSSQAPKLLFHYYDKDFNNEADTPDNFQSRRPNTSFCFLDIRSPGLGDTAMYLCATSRDGGSSYNEQFFGPGTRLTVL.

This clone was found once. The chain uses TRBV19 and TRBJ1-5; weak D call: TRBD1 (5 bases). Trimming took off 9 bases at V and 1 base at J, with 16 bases between the two ends. Germline V gene data show CDR1 as LNHDA and CDR2 as SQIVND (reference sequence). The length of the CDR3 is 15 residues. CDR3 sequence: CASRVTPRSNQPQHF. CDR3 DNA sequence: TGTGCCAGCAGGGTGACCCCCCGGAGCAATCAGCCCCAGCATTTT.

This chain uses TRBV6-2 or TRBV6-3 with TRBJ2-7; a weak D match, TRBD2 (5 bases). Deletions cut 0 bases from V and 5 bases from J, with 20 bases between. Germline values: CDR1 MNHEY, CDR2 SVGEGT. This CDR3 contains 17 residues. In DNA, the CDR3 is TGTGCCAGCAGTTACTCGAAAGGGCGTAGCGTGCGCGACGAGCAGTACGTC. Translated, it gives CASSYSKGRSVRDEQYV.

This clone has a single count. The chain links TRBV3-1 (or the pseudogene TRBV3-2) to TRBJ2-2, with TRBD1 as a possible D gene (6 bases). Trimming stripped 2 bases from V and 9 bases from J, with 16 bases between. The CDR3 runs 15 residues. Germline lookup yields CDR1 LGHDT and CDR2 YNNKEL (reference sequence). CDR3 nucleotide sequence: TGTGCCAGCAGCCAATCGGACAGCCGGTACCGGGAGCTGTTTTTT. Translation: CASSQSDSRYRELFF.

This clone showed up just a few times. This chain joins TRBV5-1 and TRBJ2-4, with 7 bases matching TRBD2. J gave up 9 bases and V 0 bases, and 6 bases lay outside the gene matches. The germline gives CDR1 SGHRS, CDR2 YFSETQ. This CDR3 has 14 amino acids. The CDR3 region has the DNA TGCGCCAGCAGCTTGGGACGGGGCGGGGGCATTCAGTACTTC. Translated: CASSLGRGGGIQYF.

The chain uses TRBV11-3 and TRBJ2-5; D remains unclear. Germline assignment: CDR1 SGHNT and CDR2 YENEEA. The CDR3 sequence is 14 residues long. The V and J ends lost 8 bases and 4 bases respectively, with 17 bases between them. CDR3 residues: CASEDGSAGETQYF. CDR3 nucleotides: TGTGCCAGCGAGGATGGATCCGCCGGAGAGACCCAGTACTTC.

V and J are TRBV9 and TRBJ2-1, with 11 nucleotides matching TRBD1. The CDR3 has 15 residues. The germline gives CDR1 SGDLS, CDR2 YYNGEE. Trimming at V came to 3 bases and at J to 6 bases, leaving 5 bases not matched to a gene. CDR3 DNA sequence: TGTGCCAGCAGCGGGACAGGGGGCCAAGTCAATGAGCAGTTCTTC. Its protein product is CASSGTGGQVNEQFF.

The V and J genes are TRBV12-3 or TRBV12-4 and TRBJ1-1; perhaps TRBD1 as D (5 bases). The CDR3 contains 13 residues. V lost 5 bases, J lost 1 base, and 8 bases lay in between. Written as DNA, the CDR3 is TGTGCCAGCAGTCATACAGGGAACACTGAAGCTTTCTTT. Translated, it gives CASSHTGNTEAFF.

This clone turned up a few times. The genes are TRBV5-5 and TRBJ2-7, with TRBD1 matching over 8 bases. CDR1 SGHKS and CDR2 YYEKEE come from the germline V gene (reference sequence). The CDR3 sequence is 15 residues long. V lost 0 bases and J lost 4; bases outside the gene matches: 6. The CDR3, as DNA: TGTGCCAGCAGCTTGGCGACAGGGGAACAATACGAGCAGTACGTC. Translated, it gives CASSLATGEQYEQYV.

V gene TRBV6-2 or TRBV6-3 combines with J gene TRBJ1-5, with TRBD1 identical over 9 bases. Germline V gene data show CDR1 as MNHEY and CDR2 as SVGEGT. The CDR3 is 16 amino acids. The trim removed 2 bases at V and 4 bases at J, leaving 6 bases unmatched. This CDR3 reads CASSYVPGQGNQPQHF. In nucleotides, the CDR3 is TGTGCCAGCAGTTACGTTCCAGGACAGGGGAATCAGCCCCAGCATTTT.

The gene calls are TRBV7-9 and TRBJ1-4; the D gene is possibly TRBD1 (5 bases). Trimming took 3 bases from V and 8 from J, leaving 13 bases between them. Per the germline V gene, CDR1 is SEHNR and CDR2 is FQNEAQ (reference sequence). The CDR3 sequence is 14 residues long. The CDR3 DNA reads TGTGCCAGCAGCTTTCAGGGCGGCGTCGAAAAACTGTTTTTT. The encoded protein is CASSFQGGVEKLFF.

This chain uses TRBV11-2 with TRBJ2-2, with 8 bases matching TRBD2. Germline CDR1 and CDR2: SGHAT and FQNNGV. Trimming cost V 1 base and J 3 bases; bases outside gene matches: 7. The CDR3 length is 17 residues. The CDR3 here is CASSLGWPGGDTGELFF. As DNA, the CDR3 is TGTGCCAGCAGCTTAGGGTGGCCGGGAGGGGACACCGGGGAGCTGTTTTTT.

The chain recombines TRBV5-4 with TRBJ2-1; TRBD2 agrees at 8 bases. Germline-derived CDR1 and CDR2 are SGHNT and YYREEE (reference sequence). CDR3 length equals 15 residues. V was pared by 2 bases and J by 3 bases, with 4 bases of the junction left unmatched. CDR3 loop: CASSFGREYYNEQFF. The CDR3 coding sequence is TGTGCCAGCAGCTTCGGGAGGGAATACTACAATGAGCAGTTCTTC. The variable domain in full, completed from reference TRBV5-4 and TRBJ2-1, reads ETGVTQSPTHLIKTRGQQVTLRCSSQSGHNTVSWYQQALGQGPQFIFQYYREEENGRGNFPPRFSGLQFPNYSSELNVNALELDDSALYLCASSFGREYYNEQFFGPGTRLTVL.

The V call is TRBV24-1, the J call TRBJ1-3; D gene unclear. The CDR3 sequence is 12 residues long. Per germline, CDR1 KGHDR and CDR2 SFDVKD. Trimming stripped 4 bases from V and 10 bases from J, with 10 bases between. In DNA form, the CDR3 reads TGTGCCACCAGTGACCGACTGAATACCATATATTTT. Protein: CATSDRLNTIYF.

The V and J genes are TRBV3-1 (or the pseudogene TRBV3-2) and TRBJ1-3; TRBD1 is a possible D gene (5 bases). Germline V gene lookup returns CDR1 LGHDT and CDR2 YNNKEL (reference sequence). With 0 bases removed from V and 9 bases from J, the gap between germline ends came to 9 bases. This CDR3 contains 13 residues. CDR3 sequence (DNA): TGTGCCAGCAGCCAAGAAAACAGGCTCACCATATATTTT. Amino acid sequence: CASSQENRLTIYF.

The chain joins TRBV29-1 to TRBJ1-2, with a tentative D call TRBD1 (6 bases). Trimming removed 1 base at V and 7 bases at J, with 16 bases between. Germline V CDR1 and CDR2: SQVTM, ANQGSEA. This CDR3 contains 14 residues. The CDR3 is CSVEAAGARGGYTF. CDR3 nucleotides: TGCAGCGTTGAAGCTGCAGGGGCCCGGGGTGGCTACACCTTC.